The clone carrying this T cell receptor (beta chain) occurred a few times. Antigen specificity is unknown. Full-length variable regions came from constant-region reverse primers plus semi-nested Nested Universal Primer A PCR. Each CDR3 protein gets one entry after TCRdb re-called the 5' RACE reads with MiXCR. The data show 30,000 or so distinct CDR3 sequences, approximately 24% seen once. General study points: Tumor memory CD4+ T cell TCR gene usage was found to cluster with blood and lymph node memory CD4+ cells and with lymph node naive CD4+ cells. Larger-cohort validation covered only one TCR beta V-J rearrangement. Tumor Tregs overlapped most with tumor, then blood, naive CD4+ cells.

Between the trimmed V and J ends, which lost 0 bases and 1 base, there was a span of 7 bases. The CDR3 has 14 residues. The germline V gene has CDR1 DFQATT and CDR2 SNEGSKA (reference sequence). V and J are TRBV20-1 and TRBJ2-1; D unclear. Sequencing used memory CD4+ T cells sorted from blood. Subset: memory CD4+ T cells, CD4+CD45RO+CD25-. The TCR originated in a female donor with breast cancer. CDR3 in amino acids: CSAREYSSYNEQFF. The CDR3 DNA reads as TGCAGTGCTAGAGAGTACTCGTCCTACAATGAGCAGTTCTTC.